This TCR beta chain originates from a study of CD8 T cells in Susac syndrome. Study-wide results and caveats: It was acknowledged by the study that relatively few individuals were included in its TCR sequencing and HLA analysis.

With regard to this clonotype: The antigen is not known.

TCR beta sequencing was performed on blood CD8+ and CD4+ T cells. TEMRA cells were FACS-enriched, and CD8+ and CD4+ T cells were isolated negatively. An input of 0.5 to 1 ug of RNA was subjected to reverse transcription using random hexamers. Multiplex PCR with immunoSEQ amplified the TCR beta CDR3 across 54 Vbeta and 13 Jbeta. Using its own MiXCR run on the immunoSEQ multiplex PCR reads, TCRdb lists one record per CDR3 protein. This sample has around 200,000 distinct CDR3 sequences, with 85% to 95% found just once. Trimming at V came to 7 bases and at J to 2 bases, leaving 6 bases not matched to a gene. The CDR3 is made up of 13 amino acids. Germline V gene sequence: CDR1 SQVTM, CDR2 ANQGSEA.

This clonotype was sampled from a human donor in good health. Sequencing was carried out using CD4+ T cells from PBMCs. The chain links TRBV29-1 to TRBJ1-2; 8 bases match TRBD1. The CDR3 protein is CSATGTGNYGYTF. In nucleotides, the CDR3 is TGCAGCGCGACCGGGACAGGCAACTATGGCTACACCTTC. Using reference TRBV29-1 and TRBJ1-2 for the parts outside the CDR3, the full variable domain is SAVISQKPSRDICQRGTSLTIQCQVDSQVTMMFWYRQQPGQSLTLIATANQGSEATYESGFVIDKFPISRPNLTFSTLTVSNMSPEDSSIYLCSATGTGNYGYTFGSGTRLTVV.